One and the same sample provided the 4 T cell receptor beta chains below, sequenced in a study of blood T cell repertoires in COVID-19. Assay used: immunoSEQ multiplex PCR; TCRdb lists only in-frame clones, some missing. The sample holds 100,000 to 110,000 clones, roughly 90% seen once. Sequencing used peripheral blood. The receptor source for this set is a man aged 45 to 65 with active COVID-19.

The CDR3 loop is CASTANTEAFF. In DNA form, the CDR3 reads TGTGCCAGTACAGCGAACACTGAAGCTTTCTTT. The chain has TRBV6-5 and TRBJ1-1; unclear D gene. The CDR3 runs 11 residues. Germline values: CDR1 MNHEY, CDR2 SVGAGI. V lost 9 bases to trimming and J lost 1 base, with 6 bases between them.

This clone was recorded once. V and J are TRBV19 and TRBJ1-1; 9 positions agree with TRBD1. Germline lookup yields CDR1 LNHDA and CDR2 SQIVND (reference sequence). V dropped 6 bases and J dropped 5; count of bases not matched to a gene: 4. The CDR3 is 13 amino acids. The CDR3: CASRGQGKTEAFF. The DNA for the CDR3 is TGTGCCAGTAGGGGACAGGGAAAGACTGAAGCTTTCTTT.

This clone was counted a single time. The chain is built from TRBV6-1 and TRBJ1-1; TRBD1 agrees at 9 bases. CDR3 length: 16 residues. V dropped 2 bases and J dropped 7; count of bases not matched to a gene: 11. Per germline, CDR1 MNHNS and CDR2 SASEGT. CDR3: CASSELGQGILSEAFF. The CDR3 region has the DNA TGTGCCAGCAGTGAATTGGGACAGGGAATACTTAGTGAAGCTTTCTTT.

This rearrangement joins TRBV6-5 to TRBJ1-6, with D possibly being TRBD1 (5 bases). Germline V gives CDR1 MNHEY, CDR2 SVGAGI. The CDR3 has 14 residues. V was cut by 7 bases and J by 4 bases, with 11 bases left in between. CDR3 sequence: CASTGGSYNSPLHF. Here the CDR3 DNA reads TGTGCCAGCACCGGGGGTTCTTATAATTCACCCCTCCACTTT.